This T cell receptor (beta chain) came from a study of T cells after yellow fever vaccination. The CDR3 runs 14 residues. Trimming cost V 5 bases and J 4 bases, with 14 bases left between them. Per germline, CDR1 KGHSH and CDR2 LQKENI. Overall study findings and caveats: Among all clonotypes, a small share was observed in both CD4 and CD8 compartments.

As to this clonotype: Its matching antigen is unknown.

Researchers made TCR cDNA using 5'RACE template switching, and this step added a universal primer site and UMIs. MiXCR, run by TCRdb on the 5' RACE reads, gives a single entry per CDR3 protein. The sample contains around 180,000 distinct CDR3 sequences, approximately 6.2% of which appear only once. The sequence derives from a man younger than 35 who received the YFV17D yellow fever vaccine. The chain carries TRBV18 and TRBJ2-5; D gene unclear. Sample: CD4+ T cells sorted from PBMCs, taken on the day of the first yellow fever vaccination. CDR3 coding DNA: TGTGCCAGCTCAGGGCGGATGGGCGGAGAGACCCAGTACTTC. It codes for CASSGRMGGETQYF.